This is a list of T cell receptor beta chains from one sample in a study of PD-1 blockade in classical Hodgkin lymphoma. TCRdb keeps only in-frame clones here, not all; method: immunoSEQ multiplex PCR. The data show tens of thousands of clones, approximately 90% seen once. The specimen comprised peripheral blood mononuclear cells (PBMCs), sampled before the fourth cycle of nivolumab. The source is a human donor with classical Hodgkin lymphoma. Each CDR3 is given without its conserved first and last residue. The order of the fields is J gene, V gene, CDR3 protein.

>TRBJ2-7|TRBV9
ASSVATGRYEQY
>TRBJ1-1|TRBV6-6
ASSYPGQGRDTEAF
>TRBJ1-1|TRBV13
ASSTQGGLGTEAF
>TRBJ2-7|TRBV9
ASSVAIEGAPYEQY
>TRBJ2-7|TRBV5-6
ASSFLTSGGADEQY
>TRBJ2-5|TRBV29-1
SVMGLAGQETQY
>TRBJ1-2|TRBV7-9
ASSNAGIPPYGYT
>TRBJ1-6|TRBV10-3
AISESRGVHSPLH
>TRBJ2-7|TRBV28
ASSLSPQGAGAEQY
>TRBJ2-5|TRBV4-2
ASSLSGGFETQY
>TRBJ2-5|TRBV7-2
ASSLYSSATVVTQY
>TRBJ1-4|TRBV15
ATSREDRANEKLF
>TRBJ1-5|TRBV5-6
ASSLTGGNQPQH
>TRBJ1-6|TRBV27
ASSLSFEGPNSPLH
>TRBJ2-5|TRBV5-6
ASSLVGQGVGETQY
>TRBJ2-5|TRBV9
ASSVGSLAGAEETQY
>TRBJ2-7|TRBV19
ASSRQTYEQY
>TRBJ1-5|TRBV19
ASSIQGSQPQH
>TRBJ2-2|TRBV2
ASMGGQITNTGELF
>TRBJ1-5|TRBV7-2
ASSPTQSGSNQPQH
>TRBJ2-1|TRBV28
ASRIQVGYNEQF
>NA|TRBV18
ASSPGTAGEQY
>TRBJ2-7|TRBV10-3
AISERDSNYEQY
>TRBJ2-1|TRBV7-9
ASSFPKGGSSYNEQF
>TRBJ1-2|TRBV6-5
ASSYSGGPGYT
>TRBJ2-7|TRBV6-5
ASSPDRTYEQY
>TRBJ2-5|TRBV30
AWSSPWSGGGHQETQY
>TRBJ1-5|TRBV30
AWSVRGDQPQH
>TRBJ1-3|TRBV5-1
ASSLASSSGNTIY
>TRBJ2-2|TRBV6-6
ASSLGRGYTGELF
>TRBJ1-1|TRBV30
AWTSGRNTEAF
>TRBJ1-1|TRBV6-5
ASILTGGMNTEAF
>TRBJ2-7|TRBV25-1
ASSPIEGYYSYEQY
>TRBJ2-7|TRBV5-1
ASSLSNSRGGEQY
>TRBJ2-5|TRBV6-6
ASTGVQETQY
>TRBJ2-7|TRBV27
ASTFTGEGPYEQY
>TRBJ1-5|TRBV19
AAGEQPQH
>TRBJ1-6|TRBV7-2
ASSFASAHSPLH
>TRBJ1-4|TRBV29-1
SVIGQTNEKLF
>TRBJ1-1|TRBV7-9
ASSPTQGMNTEAF
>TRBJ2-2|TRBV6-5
ASSPGGHGELF